The 16 T cell receptor beta chains below all came from one sample that was sequenced in a study of low-dose radiotherapy and immunotherapy resistance in tumors. Gene-specific TRAV and TRBV primers were used for first-strand cDNA, covering alpha and beta chains. A constant-region primer paired with the V-primer adapter amplified TCRs over roughly 18 PCR cycles. MiXCR was run by TCRdb on the reads, yielding one entry per CDR3 protein. This table has under 20,000 distinct CDR3 sequences, roughly 70% appearing once. The receptors come from a human donor with advanced metastatic prostate, ovarian, gallbladder or colorectal cancer (not recorded which). This table probably holds off-target reads from a library built for another chain.

This sequence joins TRBV3-1 and TRBJ1-5; D gene uncertain. Germline V gene data show CDR1 as LGHDT and CDR2 as YNNKEL (reference sequence). Trimming shortened V by 1 base and J by 4 bases, and 5 bases separated the two germline ends. CDR3 length: 13 amino acids. The CDR3 bases are TGTGCCAGCAGCCAAGGGCAAAATCAGCCCCAGCATTTT. Its protein is CASSQGQNQPQHF.

The V call is TRBV30, the J call TRBJ2-7; D uncertain. Germline CDR1 reads GTSNPN; CDR2 reads SVGIG (reference sequence). This CDR3 comprises 11 residues. Deletions cut 0 bases from V and 4 bases from J, with 4 bases between. In DNA, the CDR3 is TGTGCCTGGAGTGTCGCTTACGAGCAGTACTTC. This translates into CAWSVAYEQYF. Complete variable domain (other parts from reference TRBV30 and TRBJ2-7): SQTIHQWPATLVQPVGSPLSLECTVEGTSNPNLYWYRQAAGRGLQLLFYSVGIGQISSEVPQNLSASRPQDRQFILSSKKLLLSDSGFYLCAWSVAYEQYFGPGTRLTVT.

This chain joins TRBV20-1 and TRBJ2-1; TRBD2 aligns across 7 bases. Germline-derived CDR1 and CDR2 are DFQATT and SNEGSKA (reference sequence). V was pared by 6 bases and J by 3 bases, with 11 bases of the junction left unmatched. The CDR3 runs 15 residues. This CDR3 reads CSAVRSGNNYNEQFF. DNA of the CDR3: TGCAGTGCGGTAAGAAGCGGGAACAACTACAATGAGCAGTTCTTC.

V and J are TRBV29-1 and TRBJ2-6; D remains ambiguous. Trimming stripped 5 bases from V and 3 bases from J, with 8 bases between. Germline CDR1 reads SQVTM; CDR2 reads ANQGSEA. The CDR3 has 13 amino acids. The CDR3 reads CSVTILGANVLTF. The DNA for the CDR3 is TGCAGCGTTACAATCCTTGGGGCCAACGTCCTGACTTTC.

The chain couples TRBV6-1 to TRBJ2-7; no clear D gene. The CDR3 sequence is 14 residues long. CDR1 MNHNS and CDR2 SASEGT come from the germline V gene. Trimming cost V 5 bases and J 2 bases, with 13 bases left between them. For the CDR3, the DNA is TGTGCCAGCAGTTACGTGGGAATCGCCTACGAGCAGTACTTC. This translates into CASSYVGIAYEQYF.

The chain couples TRBV6-1 to TRBJ1-2; D perhaps matches TRBD1 (6 bases). The CDR3 has 10 residues. From germline, CDR1 is MNHNS and CDR2 SASEGT. The CDR3, as DNA: TGTGGCAACAGGGAAGATGGCTACACCTTC. It encodes CGNREDGYTF.

V usage is TRBV4-1 and J usage is TRBJ2-2; no reliable D call. V dropped 0 bases and J dropped 0 bases, with 11 bases sitting between them. Germline V gene sequence: CDR1 MGHRA, CDR2 YSYEKL. This CDR3 region has 17 residues. The chain's CDR3 is CASSQEDGGANTGELFF. In nucleotides, the CDR3 is TGCGCCAGCAGCCAAGAAGACGGCGGCGCGAACACCGGGGAGCTGTTTTTT.

This clonotype was detected once. CDR3 amino acids: CASSFTLRDRGGTDTQYF. The DNA for the CDR3 is TGTGCCAGCAGCTTTACCCTCCGGGACAGGGGCGGCACAGATACGCAGTATTTT. The chain has TRBV11-3 and TRBJ2-3, with 10 bases that match TRBD1. The CDR3 runs to 18 residues. CDR1 and CDR2 from the germline V gene are SGHNT and YENEEA. V was clipped by 3 bases and J by 1 base; unmatched bases: 10.

In DNA, the CDR3 is TGTGCCAGCAGTGTCCCGGGACTAGCGACTTCGAACACCGGGGAGCTGTTTTTT. It is translated as CASSVPGLATSNTGELFF. The gene calls are TRBV6-2 or TRBV6-3 and TRBJ2-2; the match to TRBD2 covers 10 bases. V trimming: 5 bases; J trimming: 0 bases; junction bases outside the gene matches: 9. Germline loops: CDR1 MNHEY, CDR2 SVGEGT. This CDR3 has 18 amino acids.

This rearrangement joins TRBV6-5 to TRBJ1-2; a possible D gene is TRBD1 (5 bases). CDR3 length: 12 residues. Per germline, CDR1 MNHEY and CDR2 SVGAGI. V was cut by 4 bases and J by 4 bases, with 7 bases left in between. The CDR3 nucleotides are TGTGCCAGCAGTTCCCAGGGCTATGGCTACACCTTC. Residues: CASSSQGYGYTF.

The chain uses TRBV2 and TRBJ1-5; no reliable D call. Deletions cut 2 bases from V and 4 bases from J, with 3 bases between. The CDR3 extends over 12 amino acids. Germline V gene data show CDR1 as SNHLY and CDR2 as FYNNEI. CDR3: CASSEWNQPQHF. The DNA of the CDR3 is TGTGCCAGCAGTGAATGGAATCAGCCCCAGCATTTT.

The chain employs TRBV7-2 and TRBJ1-3; D not resolved. Germline loops: CDR1 SGHTA, CDR2 FQGNSA. The V end was cut by 1 base, the J end by 1 base, with 5 bases between. The CDR3 totals 14 residues. The CDR3 DNA is TGTGCCAGCAGCTTAGAAGGATCTGGAAACACCATATATTTT. Translated: CASSLEGSGNTIYF.

The V and J genes are TRBV19 and TRBJ1-1, with D possibly matching TRBD1 (5 bases). This CDR3 has 15 residues. V gave up 0 bases and J gave up 0 bases, with 8 bases separating them. Per the germline V gene, CDR1 is LNHDA and CDR2 is SQIVND (reference sequence). This CDR3 is CASSIERGLNTEAFF. DNA for the CDR3: TGTGCCAGTAGTATAGAGCGGGGCCTGAACACTGAAGCTTTCTTT. The complete variable domain, with remaining parts taken from reference TRBV19 and TRBJ1-1, reads DGGITQSPKYLFRKEGQNVTLSCEQNLNHDAMYWYRQDPGQGLRLIYYSQIVNDFQKGDIAEGYSVSREKKESFPLTVTSAQKNPTAFYLCASSIERGLNTEAFFGQGTRLTVV.

The V and J genes are TRBV28 and TRBJ2-7; 9 nucleotides align to TRBD2. From germline, CDR1 is MDHEN and CDR2 SYDVKM. There are 14 residues in the CDR3. V lost 7 bases and J lost 6; bases outside the gene matches: 10. Written as DNA, the CDR3 is TGTGCCAGCACGTGGGGCGGGAGGGCTGGCGAGCAGTACTTC. Translation gives CASTWGGRAGEQYF.

This clonotype has more than one count but fewer than ten. The chain joins TRBV12-3 or TRBV12-4 to TRBJ2-5; D is unclear. This CDR3 is 12 amino acids long. The V end was cut by 5 bases, the J end by 4 bases, with 8 bases between. CDR3 protein: CASSPRAETQYF. CDR3 bases: TGTGCCAGCAGTCCACGGGCAGAGACCCAGTACTTC.

This chain uses TRBV3-1 with TRBJ2-7; the D gene is possibly TRBD2 (6 bases). The CDR3 has 16 amino acids. Germline V gene data show CDR1 as LGHDT and CDR2 as YNNKEL (reference sequence). Deletions cut 1 base from V and 0 bases from J, with 13 bases between. The CDR3 DNA reads TGTGCCAGCAGCCAAGGGAGGGACTTTAACTCCTACGAGCAGTACTTC. Translating it yields CASSQGRDFNSYEQYF.